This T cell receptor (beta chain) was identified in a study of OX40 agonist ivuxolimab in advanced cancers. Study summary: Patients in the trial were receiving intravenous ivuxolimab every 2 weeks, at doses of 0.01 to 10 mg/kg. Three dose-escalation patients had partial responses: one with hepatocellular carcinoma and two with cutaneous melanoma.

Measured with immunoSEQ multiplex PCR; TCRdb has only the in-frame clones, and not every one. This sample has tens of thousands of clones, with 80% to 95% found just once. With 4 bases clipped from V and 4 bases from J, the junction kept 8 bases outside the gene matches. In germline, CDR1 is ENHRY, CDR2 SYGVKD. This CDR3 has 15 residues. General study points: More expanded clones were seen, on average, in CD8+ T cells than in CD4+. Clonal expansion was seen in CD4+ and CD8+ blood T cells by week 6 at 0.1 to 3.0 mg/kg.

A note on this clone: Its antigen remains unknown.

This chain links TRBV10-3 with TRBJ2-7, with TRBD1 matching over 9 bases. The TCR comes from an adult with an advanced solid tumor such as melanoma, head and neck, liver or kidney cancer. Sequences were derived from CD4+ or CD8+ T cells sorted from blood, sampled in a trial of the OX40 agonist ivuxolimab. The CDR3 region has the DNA TGTGCCATCAGTGTGAGTGGACAGGGGAATTACGAGCAGTACTTC. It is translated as CAISVSGQGNYEQYF.